Below, 12 T cell receptor beta chains from the same sample are listed, as sequenced in a study of OX40 agonist ivuxolimab in advanced cancers. Assay: immunoSEQ multiplex PCR; the TCRdb copy retains only in-frame clones and omits some. The sample has about 43,000 clones; approximately 91% are singletons. The material was CD4+ or CD8+ T cells sorted from blood, obtained in a trial of the OX40 agonist ivuxolimab. The receptors were gathered from an adult with an advanced solid tumor such as melanoma, head and neck, liver or kidney cancer.

J is TRBJ2-1 and V is TRBV7-6; 11 bases align to TRBD2. With 4 bases clipped from V and 0 bases from J, the junction kept 2 bases outside the gene matches. The germline V gene has CDR1 SGHVS and CDR2 FNYEAQ. This CDR3 is built from 16 residues. This chain's CDR3 is CASSSTSGASYNEQFF. CDR3 nucleotides: TGTGCCAGCAGCTCGACTAGCGGGGCCTCCTACAATGAGCAGTTCTTC.

The chain employs TRBV7-6 and TRBJ1-1, with a tentative D call TRBD1 (5 bases). V dropped 4 bases and J dropped 3 bases, with 15 bases sitting between them. Per the germline V gene, CDR1 is SGHVS and CDR2 is FNYEAQ. This CDR3 is built from 15 residues. The DNA of the CDR3 is TGTGCCAGCAGCTGGGGGGGAGGGTCGGACACTGAAGCTTTCTTT. Protein product: CASSWGGGSDTEAFF.

The chain recombines TRBV27 with TRBJ2-5, with D possibly being TRBD1 (5 bases). CDR3 length: 14 residues. Trimming pared 4 bases from V and 0 bases from J, leaving 9 bases between. Germline lookup yields CDR1 MNHEY and CDR2 SMNVEV (reference sequence). The CDR3 nucleotides read TGTGCCAGCAGTTACCAGGGTCACCAAGAGACCCAGTACTTC. Its translation is CASSYQGHQETQYF.

The gene calls are TRBV6-6 and TRBJ1-4; 7 nucleotides agree with TRBD1. J lost 7 bases, V lost 6 bases, and 8 bases had no gene match. There are 14 residues in the CDR3. Germline V CDR1 and CDR2: MNHNY, SVGAGI (reference sequence). Here the CDR3 DNA reads TGTGCCAGCAGGCACACAGGGGCAGGTGAAAAACTGTTTTTT. Protein: CASRHTGAGEKLFF.

The gene calls are TRBV2 and TRBJ2-7, with D uncertain. The CDR3 totals 12 residues. V gave up 3 bases and J gave up 4 bases, with 7 bases separating them. The germline V gene encodes CDR1 SNHLY and CDR2 FYNNEI. The CDR3 DNA reads as TGTGCCAGCAGTGACCCAGAATACGAGCAGTACTTC. Translating it yields CASSDPEYEQYF.

The chain uses TRBV25-1 and TRBJ2-3; possible D gene TRBD2, 5 bases. The V and J ends lost 3 bases and 8 bases respectively, with 15 bases between them. There are 14 residues in the CDR3. CDR1 and CDR2 (germline): MGHDK, SYGVNS. The CDR3 protein is CASSDRSGVGTQYF. The DNA for the CDR3 is TGTGCCAGCAGTGATCGATCCGGGGTTGGTACGCAGTATTTT.

The rearrangement uses TRBV7-6 and TRBJ1-2; perhaps TRBD1 as D (5 bases). Germline V gives CDR1 SGHVS, CDR2 FNYEAQ. This CDR3 has 16 residues. V lost 1 base and J lost 4, with 16 bases in between. In nucleotides, the CDR3 is TGTGCCAGCAGCTTAGAGCCGCGGGGCGGGGCCTATGGCTACACCTTC. Amino acids: CASSLEPRGGAYGYTF.

The chain is built from TRBV2 and TRBJ2-7; D remains ambiguous. This CDR3 comprises 15 residues. Per the germline V gene, CDR1 is SNHLY and CDR2 is FYNNEI. V was shortened by 7 bases and J by 0 bases, with 16 bases between the two germline ends. The CDR3 sequence: CASTSRRLDSYEQYF. The CDR3 DNA is TGTGCCAGCACATCGCGACGGCTAGACTCCTACGAGCAGTACTTC.

About this clone: Additional DNA sequences in this sample encode the identical CDR3. The chain combines TRBV23-1 with TRBJ1-1, with 7 bases that match TRBD1. TRBV23-1 is an open reading frame, and its role is uncertain. There are 15 residues in the CDR3. V trimming: 3 bases; J trimming: 11 bases; junction bases outside the gene matches: 15. DNA of the CDR3: TGCGCCAGCAGTCACCGACGACAGGGTGTGGGGTTTGCTTTCTTT. It codes for CASSHRRQGVGFAFF.

The gene calls are TRBV5-1 and TRBJ2-5, with D possibly TRBD2 on 5 matching bases. Germline V gene data show CDR1 as SGHRS and CDR2 as YFSETQ. V lost 0 bases and J lost 11, with 17 bases in between. The CDR3 covers 14 residues. The CDR3 region has the DNA TGCGCCAGCAGCTTGGCCGTCCCGGCGGAGGAGCAGTACTTC. It encodes CASSLAVPAEEQYF.

The rearrangement uses TRBV27 and TRBJ2-7; either TRBD1 or TRBD2 may fit D (7 bases each). V gave up 1 base and J gave up 4 bases, with 14 bases separating them. The CDR3 length is 15 residues. Germline V lookup: CDR1 MNHEY, CDR2 SMNVEV (reference sequence). CDR3 sequence (DNA): TGTGCCAGCAGTTTATTGGGAGGGGGCAGATACGAGCAGTACTTC. Translating it yields CASSLLGGGRYEQYF.

The chain employs TRBV10-3 and TRBJ2-1; perhaps TRBD2 as D (7 bases). Germline CDR1 is ENHRY and CDR2 is SYGVKD. Between the trimmed V and J ends, which lost 11 bases and 2 bases, there was a span of 13 bases. The CDR3 is 13 residues long. CDR3 in amino acids: CAQGGGPYNEQFF. The CDR3 nucleotides read TGTGCCCAAGGGGGGGGCCCCTACAATGAGCAGTTCTTC.